This TCR beta chain was captured by sequencing in a study of blood T cell repertoires in COVID-19. Study-level background: Researchers got acute and convalescent COVID-19 samples from the United States, Italy and Spain. PBMCs, B-cell-depleted T cells, or T cells provided the cDNA or gDNA that made up the material.

Authors' data handling: Amplification of reference gene primers provided the estimated nucleated cell counts. Measured with immunoSEQ multiplex PCR; TCRdb has only the in-frame clones, and not every one. V, J and clone size are those of that table, while D and trimming were read from the DNA. The data show some 79,000 clones, around 89% seen once. The sample consisted of peripheral blood. The receptor's source is a man between 65 and 85 years old with active or convalescent COVID-19.

Written as DNA, the CDR3 is TGTGCCAGCAGAGCTAACGACAGGGTCAATCAGCCCCAGCATTTT. This translates into CASRANDRVNQPQHF. The J gene is TRBJ1-5, the V gene TRBV28, with 7 bases fitting TRBD1. Unmatched junction bases numbered 8, after V lost 6 bases and J lost 3 bases. The CDR3 runs 15 residues. Germline V gene data show CDR1 as MDHEN and CDR2 as SYDVKM.